This is a list of T cell receptor beta chains from one sample in a study of blood T cell repertoires in COVID-19. Sequencing was performed with immunoSEQ multiplex PCR; in TCRdb, only in-frame clones are kept and a portion is missing. The repertoire has tens of thousands of clones, 90% of them found once; the top ten carry 4.3%. Sequenced input: peripheral blood. These receptors were obtained from a woman over 75 with active or convalescent COVID-19. Both conserved end residues are part of each CDR3. The D gene is left open where the match is weak. Part of the rows lack a size; the others show once, few, many or a class for expanded clones.

TRBJ2-2,.,.,TRBV28,CASSFSPQGWDTGELFF,TGTGCCAGCAGTTTCTCTCCGCAGGGATGGGACACCGGGGAGCTGTTTTTT
TRBJ1-1,.,.,TRBV25-1,CASNGEEGHLNTEAFF,TGTGCCAGCAACGGAGAGGAGGGGCACTTGAACACTGAAGCTTTCTTT
TRBJ1-4,.,TRBD1,TRBV5-8,CASSPGGREKLFF,TGTGCCAGCAGCCCAGGGGGGCGAGAAAAACTGTTTTTT
TRBJ2-3,.,.,TRBV29-1,CSVGGAGATDTQYF,TGCAGCGTTGGTGGGGCAGGGGCAACAGATACGCAGTATTTT
TRBJ2-5,.,.,TRBV13,CASSPQGQETQYF,TGTGCCAGCAGCCCGCAGGGGCAAGAGACCCAGTACTTC
TRBJ2-3,few,TRBD1,TRBV5-1,CASSLAGQVTDTQYF,TGCGCCAGCAGCTTGGCGGGACAGGTGACAGATACGCAGTATTTT
TRBJ2-7,.,TRBD1,TRBV6-5,CATWKQGVYEQYF,TGTGCCACTTGGAAACAGGGGGTCTACGAGCAGTACTTC
TRBJ2-1,.,TRBD1,TRBV28,CASSQDRGLSYNEQFF,TGTGCCAGCAGTCAAGACAGGGGCCTCTCCTACAATGAGCAGTTCTTC
TRBJ1-5,.,.,TRBV3-1/TRBV3-2,CASSLGQFNQPQHF,TGTGCCAGCAGCCTAGGACAGTTCAATCAGCCCCAGCATTTT
TRBJ1-1,.,.,TRBV7-9,CASVGGARTEAFF,TGTGCCAGCGTGGGGGGGGCGAGGACTGAAGCTTTCTTT
TRBJ2-1,.,.,TRBV6-5,CASRRSGSYNEQFF,TGTGCCAGCAGGAGGTCGGGTTCCTACAATGAGCAGTTCTTC
TRBJ2-4,.,TRBD1,TRBV18,CASSPQRQGLRNIQYF,TGTGCCAGCTCACCACAAAGACAGGGGCTAAGGAACATTCAGTACTTC
TRBJ2-1,.,TRBD2,TRBV28,CASRGGTSGGYNEQFF,TGTGCCAGCAGGGGAGGGACTAGCGGGGGATACAATGAGCAGTTCTTC
TRBJ1-1,.,.,TRBV15,CATSRDISENTEAFF,TGTGCCACCAGCAGAGACATCTCAGAGAACACTGAAGCTTTCTTT
TRBJ1-1,.,.,TRBV6-5,CASGLKLNTEAFF,TGTGCCAGCGGACTTAAGTTGAACACTGAAGCTTTCTTT
TRBJ2-7,once,TRBD1,TRBV6-5,CASRITGGWQYF,TGTGCCAGCAGAATTACAGGGGGGTGGCAGTACTTC
TRBJ2-2,.,.,TRBV5-1,CASSFPGTGELFF,TGCGCCAGCAGCTTCCCAGGCACCGGGGAGCTGTTTTTT
TRBJ1-1,.,TRBD1,TRBV7-2,CASRGTGLTEAFF,TGTGCCAGCAGAGGGACAGGGCTCACTGAAGCTTTCTTT
TRBJ2-7,.,.,TRBV5-1,CASSLLGDYEQYF,TGCGCCAGCAGCCTGCTGGGCGACTACGAGCAGTACTTC
TRBJ1-1,.,.,TRBV6-5,CASIYYTEAFF,TGTGCCAGCATATACTACACTGAAGCTTTCTTT
TRBJ1-2,.,.,TRBV3-1/TRBV3-2,CASDSVPPIYGYTF,TGTGCCAGCGATTCAGTACCCCCGATCTATGGCTACACCTTC
TRBJ2-3,.,TRBD2,TRBV5-1,CASRNSGTSTDTQYF,TGCGCCAGCAGAAATAGCGGGACGAGCACAGATACGCAGTATTTT
TRBJ2-5,.,.,TRBV9,CASSLEGGLETQYF,TGTGCCAGCAGCCTCGAGGGAGGTCTGGAGACCCAGTACTTC
TRBJ1-2,.,.,TRBV6-2/TRBV6-3,CASSLVMRPNYGYTF,TGTGCCAGCAGCCTCGTTATGCGGCCAAACTATGGCTACACCTTC
TRBJ1-4,.,.,TRBV3-1/TRBV3-2,CASSQVGTTGEKLFF,TGTGCCAGCAGCCAGGTCGGGACAACGGGGGAAAAACTGTTTTTT
TRBJ2-3,.,TRBD2,TRBV7-2,CASSASGRISTDTQYF,TGTGCCAGCAGCGCTAGCGGGAGGATAAGCACAGATACGCAGTATTTT
TRBJ1-1,.,.,TRBV5-8,CASSRYSTDTEAFF,TGTGCCAGCAGCCGATATTCAACAGACACTGAAGCTTTCTTT
TRBJ2-1,.,TRBD2,TRBV19,CASNVAGGGNEQFF,TGTGCCAGTAACGTAGCGGGAGGGGGGAATGAGCAGTTCTTC
TRBJ1-5,.,.,TRBV15,CATSRDDRSNQPQHF,TGTGCCACCAGCAGGGACGACAGGAGCAATCAGCCCCAGCATTTT